This T cell receptor (beta chain) originates from a study of CD8 T cells in Susac syndrome. Random hexamers primed reverse transcription of roughly 0.5 to 1 ug RNA. The amplification used immunoSEQ multiplex PCR on TCR beta CDR3; it spanned 54 Vbeta and 13 Jbeta. TCRdb reanalysed the immunoSEQ multiplex PCR reads using MiXCR and keeps one entry per CDR3 protein. Of approximately 160,000 distinct CDR3 sequences listed, approximately 94% are singletons. Study observations and caveats: Regarding the TCR sequencing and HLA analysis, the study admitted that a relatively small number of individuals were involved.

With regard to this clonotype: Antigen unknown.

The CDR3 is 15 amino acids. The V gene's germline CDR1 is DFQATT and CDR2 SNEGSKA (reference sequence). The junction had 10 bases not matched to a gene; V was cut back by 5 bases and J by 2 bases. The authors negatively isolated CD8+ and CD4+ T cells and FACS-enriched TEMRA cells. The chain joins TRBV20-1 to TRBJ2-7, with 9 nucleotides matching TRBD1. The source of this sequence is a human donor with multiple sclerosis. Sequencing was done on a sample of CD4+ T cells from PBMCs. The CDR3 loop reads CSARRGTGLTYEQYF. CDR3 DNA sequence: TGCAGTGCTCGCAGGGGGACAGGGCTGACCTACGAGCAGTACTTC.